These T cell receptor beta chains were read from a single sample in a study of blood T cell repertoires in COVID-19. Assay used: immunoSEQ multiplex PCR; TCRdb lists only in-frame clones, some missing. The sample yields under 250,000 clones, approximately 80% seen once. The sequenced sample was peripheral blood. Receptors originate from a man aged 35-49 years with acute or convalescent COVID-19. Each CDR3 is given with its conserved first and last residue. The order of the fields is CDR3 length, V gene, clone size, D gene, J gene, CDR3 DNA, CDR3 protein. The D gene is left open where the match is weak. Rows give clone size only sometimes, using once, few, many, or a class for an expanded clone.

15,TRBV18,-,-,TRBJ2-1,TGTGCCAGCTCCCTCCTAGATTACCCTATGGATGAGCAGTTCTTC,CASSLLDYPMDEQFF
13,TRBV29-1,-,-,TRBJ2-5,TGCAGCGTGGGTTCGCGGGCTCAAGAGACCCAGTACTTC,CSVGSRAQETQYF
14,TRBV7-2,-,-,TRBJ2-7,TGTGCCAGCAGCCAGACACGTTCCTCTTACGAGCAGTACTTC,CASSQTRSSYEQYF
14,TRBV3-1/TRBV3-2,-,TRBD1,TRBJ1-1,TGTGCCAGCAGCCGAAGGGGGCTCGACACTGAAGCTTTCTTT,CASSRRGLDTEAFF
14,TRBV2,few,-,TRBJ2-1,TGTGCCAGCCACAGGGAGAGCTCCTACAATGAGCAGTTCTTC,CASHRESSYNEQFF
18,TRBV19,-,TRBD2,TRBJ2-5,TGTGCCAGTAGCCGTCTTCTTCCTTCCGGGACTAGGAAAGAGACCCAGTACTTC,CASSRLLPSGTRKETQYF
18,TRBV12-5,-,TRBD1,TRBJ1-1,TGTGCTAGTGGTTTGGGTCTAGGACAGGGGGCCATGAACACTGAAGCTTTCTTT,CASGLGLGQGAMNTEAFF
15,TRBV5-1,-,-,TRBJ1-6,TGCGCCAGCAGCTCGGGAGATCCGCGGGATTCACCCCTCCACTTT,CASSSGDPRDSPLHF
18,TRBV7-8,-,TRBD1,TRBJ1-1,TGTGCCAGCAGCCTAAGTGGACAGGGGGCGCTTCTAAGCACTGAAGCTTTCTTT,CASSLSGQGALLSTEAFF
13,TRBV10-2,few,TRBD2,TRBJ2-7,TGCGCCAGCAATGGCGGGAGGTCCTACGAGCAGTACTTC,CASNGGRSYEQYF
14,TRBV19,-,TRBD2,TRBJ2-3,TGTGCCAGTAGTATAGCGGGAGGGCCTCATACGCAGTATTTT,CASSIAGGPHTQYF
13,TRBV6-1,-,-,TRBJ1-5,TGTGCCAGCAGTGAAGCACGGGTTCAGCCCCAGCATTTT,CASSEARVQPQHF
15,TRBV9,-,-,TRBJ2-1,TGTGCCAGCAGCCTCACGGCGGCCACCTACAATGAGCAGTTCTTC,CASSLTAATYNEQFF
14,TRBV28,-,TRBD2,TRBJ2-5,TGTGCCAGCAGCCAGGGACTAGCGGAAGAGACCCAGTACTTC,CASSQGLAEETQYF
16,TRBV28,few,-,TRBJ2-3,-,CASSSSTGGGDDTQYF
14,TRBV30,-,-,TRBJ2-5,TGTGCCTGGAGCACCGGAGGGGCCGGAGAGACCCAGTACTTC,CAWSTGGAGETQYF
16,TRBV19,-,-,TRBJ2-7,TGTGCCAGTAGTATAGCTTGGCCAGGGAATTTCTACGAGCAGTACTTC,CASSIAWPGNFYEQYF
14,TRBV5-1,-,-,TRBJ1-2,TGCGCCAGCAGCTTGGGACAGGATAACTATGGCTACACCTTC,CASSLGQDNYGYTF
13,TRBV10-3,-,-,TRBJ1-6,TGTGCCATCACTGGACACCCTAATTCACCCCTCCACTTT,CAITGHPNSPLHF
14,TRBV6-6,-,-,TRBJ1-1,TGTGCCAGCAGCCCCGACAAACCCCACACTGAAGCTTTCTTT,CASSPDKPHTEAFF
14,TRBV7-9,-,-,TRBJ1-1,TGTGCCAGCAGCTTCGGTCCCCAACAGCCTGAAGCTTTCTTT,CASSFGPQQPEAFF
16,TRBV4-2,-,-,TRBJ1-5,TGTGCCAGCAGCCTCGGAGACAGTTATAGCAATCAGCCCCAGCATTTT,CASSLGDSYSNQPQHF
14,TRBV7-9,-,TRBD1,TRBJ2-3,TGTGCCGTCACCCGGGACAGGGGTTTCGATACGCAGTATTTT,CAVTRDRGFDTQYF
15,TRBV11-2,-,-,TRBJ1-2,TGTGCCAGCAGCGCAGACAGGATGGATAACTATGGCTACACCTTC,CASSADRMDNYGYTF
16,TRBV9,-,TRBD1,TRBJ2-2,TGTGCCAGCAGCGCAGGGGGACAGGGGAACACCGGGGAGCTGTTTTTT,CASSAGGQGNTGELFF
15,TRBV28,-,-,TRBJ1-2,TGTGCCAGCATTCCACCCCTCACTCTAGACTATGGCTACACCTTC,CASIPPLTLDYGYTF
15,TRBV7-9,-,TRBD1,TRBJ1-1,TGTGCCAGCAGCTTAGCTATCACAGGGGGAAGTAAGGCTTTCTTT,CASSLAITGGSKAFF
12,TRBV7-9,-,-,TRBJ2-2,TGTGCCAGCAGCCCCCTTGCCGGGGAGCTGTTTTTT,CASSPLAGELFF
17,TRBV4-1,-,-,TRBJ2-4,TGCGCCAGCAGCCAAACAGGCCTAATCTTAGCCAAAAACATTCAGTACTTC,CASSQTGLILAKNIQYF
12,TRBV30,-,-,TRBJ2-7,TGTGCCTGGGCCCCCAGCTCCTACGAGCAGTACTTC,CAWAPSSYEQYF
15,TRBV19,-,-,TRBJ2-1,TGTGCCAGTAGCATCACCCGGGACTCAGGCAATGAGCAGTTCTTC,CASSITRDSGNEQFF
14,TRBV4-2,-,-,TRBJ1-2,TGTGCCAGCAGCCAAGATTTTGAGGCCTATGGCTACACCTTC,CASSQDFEAYGYTF
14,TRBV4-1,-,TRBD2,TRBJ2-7,TGCGCCAGCAGCCAGGTGACGAAGCGGGAGGAGCAGTACTTC,CASSQVTKREEQYF
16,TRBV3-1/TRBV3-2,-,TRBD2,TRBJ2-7,TGTGCCAGCAGCCCGAACGGAGGACTAGTGCGTGGCGAGCAGTACTTC,CASSPNGGLVRGEQYF
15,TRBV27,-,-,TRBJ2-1,TGTGCCAGCAGTCTCAGCGGACCCTCCTACAATGAGCAGTTCTTC,CASSLSGPSYNEQFF
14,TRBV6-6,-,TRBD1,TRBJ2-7,TGTGCCAGCAGTTTCCGGGACAGGGGATTAGAGCAGTACTTC,CASSFRDRGLEQYF
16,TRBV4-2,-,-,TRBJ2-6,TGTGCCAGCAGCCAAGAACCAGTTTCTGGGGCCAACGTCCTGACTTTC,CASSQEPVSGANVLTF
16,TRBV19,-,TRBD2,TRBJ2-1,TGTGCCAGTAGTATGCTAGCGGGAGGGCCCTTAAATGAGCAGTTCTTC,CASSMLAGGPLNEQFF
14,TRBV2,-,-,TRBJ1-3,TGTGCCAGCAGTGCACAGGGTACTGGAAACACCATATATTTT,CASSAQGTGNTIYF
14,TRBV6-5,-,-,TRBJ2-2,TGTGCCAGCACCGTCGGACTCGTCCTCGGGGAGCTGTTTTTT,CASTVGLVLGELFF
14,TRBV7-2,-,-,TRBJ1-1,TGTGCCAGCAGCAATATCGCCTATCCCAATGAAGCTTTCTTT,CASSNIAYPNEAFF
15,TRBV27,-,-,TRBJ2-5,TGTGCCAGCAGGACGGCAGGGATCTTCCAAGAGACCCAGTACTTC,CASRTAGIFQETQYF
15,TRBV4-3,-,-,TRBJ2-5,TGCGCCAGCAGCCAAGATTGGGGGGGCGGCGAGACCCAGTACTTC,CASSQDWGGGETQYF
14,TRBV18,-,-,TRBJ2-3,TGTGCCAGCTCGCCGACTTCGGGAAGCGATACGCAGTATTTT,CASSPTSGSDTQYF
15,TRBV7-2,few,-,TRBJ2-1,TGTGCCAGCAGCAACGCAGCAGGGAGGATTAATGAGCAGTTCTTC,CASSNAAGRINEQFF